This T cell receptor beta chain originates from a study of blood T cell repertoires in COVID-19. Across the whole study: Samples of COVID-19 (acute and convalescent) were obtained from the United States, Italy and Spain. In each case, the material was cDNA or gDNA derived from T cells, B-cell-depleted T cells, or PBMCs.

Germline V CDR1 and CDR2: GTSNPN, SVGIG (reference sequence). Trimming removed 2 bases from V and 3 bases from J, with 14 bases in between. This CDR3 contains 14 residues. Using immunoSEQ multiplex PCR, the repertoire was profiled, and TCRdb retains in-frame clones only, with some absent. The sample lists some 350,000 clones, around 86% seen once, with about 3% in the top ten. The rearrangement joins TRBV30 to TRBJ2-7; tentative D call: TRBD2 (5 bases). Sequenced input: peripheral blood. This TCR was recovered from a human donor in a cohort sampled during active COVID-19. CDR3 in DNA: TGTGCCTGGAGTAGCGCGGGCCGTCTCTACGAGCAGTACTTC. Amino acid sequence: CAWSSAGRLYEQYF.